This T cell receptor (beta chain) was observed in a study of shared clonotypes between healthy human individuals. Turning to the study itself: Three plates were used per donor for CD4 naive, three for CD4 memory, two for CD8 naive and one for CD8 memory. The study, taken as a whole, reports: It was observed that about 5% of naive CD4 clonotypes were shared across a few donors. The genetic and exposure-history diversity represented was limited by few donors.

The input for sorted-subset replicate PCRs was about 210 ng DNA, tens of thousands of T cell genomes. Clones were read by immunoSEQ multiplex PCR, and TCRdb kept only the in-frame ones, dropping some. This table holds about 1.9 million clones, about 93% found once. In regard to this clone: Its antigen remains unknown.

The V end lost 5 bases, the J end lost 2 bases, and 13 bases lay between the germline ends. The CDR3 has 15 amino acids. Germline CDR1 is SGHTA and CDR2 is FQGNSA. The naive CD8 population came from CD45RO-negative cells selected for CCR7, without terminally differentiated effector memory CD45RA+ cells. The clonotype originates from a man between 18 and 35 years old in good health. Some clones in this sample may be carry-over from other donors' samples. Input material: naive CD8+ T cells from PBMCs. This chain connects TRBV7-2 to TRBJ1-3, with a possible D match to TRBD1 (5 bases). CDR3: CASSPRQGAGNTIYF. In DNA, the CDR3 is TGTGCCAGCAGCCCACGTCAAGGGGCTGGAAACACCATATATTTT.